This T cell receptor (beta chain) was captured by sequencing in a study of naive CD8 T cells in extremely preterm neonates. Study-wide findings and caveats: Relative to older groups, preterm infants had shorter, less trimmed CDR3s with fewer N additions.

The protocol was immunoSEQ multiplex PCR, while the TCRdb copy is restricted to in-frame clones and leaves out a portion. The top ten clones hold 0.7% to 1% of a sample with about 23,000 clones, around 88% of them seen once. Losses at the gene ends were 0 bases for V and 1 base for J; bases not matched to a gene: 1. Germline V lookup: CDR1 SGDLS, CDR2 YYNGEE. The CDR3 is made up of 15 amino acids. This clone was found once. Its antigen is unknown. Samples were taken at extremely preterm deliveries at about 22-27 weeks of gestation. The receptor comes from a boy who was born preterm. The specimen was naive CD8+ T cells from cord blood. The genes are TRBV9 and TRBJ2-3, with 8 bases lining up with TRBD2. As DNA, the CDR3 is TGTGCCAGCAGCGTAGCGGGGGGGCGCACAGATACGCAGTATTTT. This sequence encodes CASSVAGGRTDTQYF.